The clone carrying this T cell receptor beta chain was observed a handful of times. An amount of RNA that ranged from about 0.45 to 1 ug was reverse transcribed with random hexamers. Via MiXCR, TCRdb re-called the immunoSEQ multiplex PCR reads, giving one row per CDR3 protein. Among roughly 150,000 distinct CDR3 sequences listed, roughly 95% were seen once. The data originate from a study of CD8 T cells in Susac syndrome. The length of the CDR3 is 14 residues. V dropped 5 bases and J dropped 7; count of bases not matched to a gene: 5. CDR1 and CDR2 from the germline V gene are SEHNR and FQNEAQ (reference sequence). CD8+ and CD4+ blood T cells underwent TCR beta sequencing. TEMRA cells were FACS-enriched, with CD8+ and CD4+ T cells isolated negatively.

Sequencing was carried out using CD4+ T cells from PBMCs. This chain joins TRBV7-9 and TRBJ1-6; 7 nucleotides match TRBD1. The TCR sequence derives from a human donor in good health. The chain's CDR3 is CASSGGTANSPLHF. The CDR3 DNA follows: TGTGCCAGCAGCGGTGGGACAGCCAATTCACCCCTCCACTTT. Looking up the rest from reference TRBV7-9 and TRBJ1-6 gives the full variable domain: DTGVSQNPRHKITKRGQNVTFRCDPISEHNRLYWYRQTLGQGPEFLTYFQNEAQLEKSRLLSDRFSAERPKGSFSTLEIQRTEQGDSAMYLCASSGGTANSPLHFGNGTRLTVT.